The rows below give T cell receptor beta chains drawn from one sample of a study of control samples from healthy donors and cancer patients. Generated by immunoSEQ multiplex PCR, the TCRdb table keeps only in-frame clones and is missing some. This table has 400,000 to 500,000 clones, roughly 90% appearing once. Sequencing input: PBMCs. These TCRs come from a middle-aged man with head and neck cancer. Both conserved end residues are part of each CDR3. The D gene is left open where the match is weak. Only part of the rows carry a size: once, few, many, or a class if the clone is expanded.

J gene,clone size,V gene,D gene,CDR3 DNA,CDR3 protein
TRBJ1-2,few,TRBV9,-,TGTGCCAGCAGCGTCGGGGCCCTGGAGGGCTACACCTTC,CASSVGALEGYTF
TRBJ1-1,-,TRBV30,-,TGTGCCTGGAGTGTCTTCAGGAGAGACGCTTTCTTT,CAWSVFRRDAFF
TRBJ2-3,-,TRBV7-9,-,TGTGCCAGCAGCTTCCCCCCACTAGGGGGCACAGATACGCAGTATTTT,CASSFPPLGGTDTQYF
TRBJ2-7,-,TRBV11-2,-,TGTGCCACCCGCACCGGGTTCTACGAGCAGTACTTC,CATRTGFYEQYF
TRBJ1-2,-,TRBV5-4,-,TGTGCCAGCAGCTTAATGCAGGGGACCTATGGCTACACCTTC,CASSLMQGTYGYTF
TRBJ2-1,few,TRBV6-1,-,TGTGCCAGCAGTGAGCACCTCTCTAAATACAATGAGCAGTTCTTC,CASSEHLSKYNEQFF
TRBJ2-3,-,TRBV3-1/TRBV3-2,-,TGTGCCAGCAGCCAAGTGCAGCGGGGCACAGATACGCAGTATTTT,CASSQVQRGTDTQYF
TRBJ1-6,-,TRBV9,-,TGTGCCAGCAATGAGGGTTCCTATAATTCACCCCTCCACTTT,CASNEGSYNSPLHF
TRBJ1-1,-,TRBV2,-,TGTGCCAGCAGTGAATTGGTCAGCCGGAACGCTGAAGCTTTCTTT,CASSELVSRNAEAFF
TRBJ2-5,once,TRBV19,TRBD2,TGTGCCAGTAGTCAACTAGCGGGGCAGGAGACCCAGTACTTC,CASSQLAGQETQYF
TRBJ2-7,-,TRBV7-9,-,TGTGCCAGCAGCGGAACCTACGAGCAGTACTTC,CASSGTYEQYF
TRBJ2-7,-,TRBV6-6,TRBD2,TGTGCCAGCAGTTACTTAGCGGGGGCTATCTACGAGCAGTACTTC,CASSYLAGAIYEQYF
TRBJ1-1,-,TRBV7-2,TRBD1,TGTGCCAGCAGCGCTGAGGGGGCGGGTGAAGCTTTCTTT,CASSAEGAGEAFF
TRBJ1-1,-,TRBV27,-,TGTGCCAGCAGTAGTAGGGTGAGCACTGAAGCTTTCTTT,CASSSRVSTEAFF
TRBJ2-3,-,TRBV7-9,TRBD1,TGTGCCAGCAGCCCTCCGGTCCGGGACAGACATATTACAGATACGCAGTATTTT,CASSPPVRDRHITDTQYF
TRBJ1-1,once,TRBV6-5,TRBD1,TGTGCCAGCAGTTACCCGGGACAGGTTGGGCAAGCTTTCTTT,CASSYPGQVGQAFF
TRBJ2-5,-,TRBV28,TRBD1,TGTGCCAGCAGTTGGGACAGGGATAACCAAGAGACCCAGTACTTC,CASSWDRDNQETQYF
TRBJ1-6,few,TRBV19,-,TGTGCCAGTACTTGGGTAGTTTGGGGTCGGGTCCGAGAATCACCCCTCCACTTT,CASTWVVWGRVRESPLHF
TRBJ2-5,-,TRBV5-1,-,TGCGCCAGCAGTCTAGTACAAGAGACCCAGTACTTC,CASSLVQETQYF
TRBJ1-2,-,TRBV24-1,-,TGTGCCACCAGTGATTTATCCATGGACTATGGCTACACCTTC,CATSDLSMDYGYTF
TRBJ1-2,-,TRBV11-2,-,TGTGCCAGCAGCTTAGAGAGGGACACCGACTATGGCTACACCTTC,CASSLERDTDYGYTF
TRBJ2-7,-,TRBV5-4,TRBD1,TGTGCCAGCAGCCCACGCCAGGGGGAAGGGTCGGCCGAGCAGTACTTC,CASSPRQGEGSAEQYF
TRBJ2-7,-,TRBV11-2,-,TGTGCCAGCAGCTTAGGTACAGAACCCTACGAGCAGTACTTC,CASSLGTEPYEQYF
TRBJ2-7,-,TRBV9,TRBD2,TGTGCCAGCAGCGAGGGACTAGCGGGGGCCCCCTACGAGCAGTACTTC,CASSEGLAGAPYEQYF
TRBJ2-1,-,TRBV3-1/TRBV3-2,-,TGTGCCAGCCGGGGAGAGAATACCTACAATGAGCAGTTCTTC,CASRGENTYNEQFF
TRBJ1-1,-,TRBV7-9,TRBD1,TGTGCCAGCAGCCCGACAGGGGGTCACACTGAAGCTTTCTTT,CASSPTGGHTEAFF
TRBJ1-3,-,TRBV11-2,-,TGTGCCAGCACCCTGGACGGGGGTTCTGGAAACACCATATATTTT,CASTLDGGSGNTIYF
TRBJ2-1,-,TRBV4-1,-,TGCGCCAGCAGCCAAGTTTTGAGAAAGGACTACAATGAGCAGTTCTTC,CASSQVLRKDYNEQFF
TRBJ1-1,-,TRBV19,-,TGTGCCAGTAGTATAGATAAGCGGCGCGGTCTGAACACTGAAGCTTTCTTT,CASSIDKRRGLNTEAFF
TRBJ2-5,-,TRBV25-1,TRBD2,TGTGCCAGCAGTGAAAGCGGTAGCGGGAGTGAGACCCAGTACTTC,CASSESGSGSETQYF
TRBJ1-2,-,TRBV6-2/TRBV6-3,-,TGTGCCAGCAGTTCCCCGGTGAGGGACGGCTATGGCTACACCTTC,CASSSPVRDGYGYTF
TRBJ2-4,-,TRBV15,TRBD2,TGTGCCACCAGCACCTTAGGACTAGCGGGGGGCAGGGGCAACATTCAGTACTTC,CATSTLGLAGGRGNIQYF
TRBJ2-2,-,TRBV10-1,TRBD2,TGCGCCAGCAGGCTGACTAGCGAATCCGGGGAGCTGTTTTTT,CASRLTSESGELFF
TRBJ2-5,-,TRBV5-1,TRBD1,TGCGCCAGCAGCAGGACAGGGGGCCTGGGAGAGACCCAGTACTTC,CASSRTGGLGETQYF
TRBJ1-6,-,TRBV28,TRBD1,TGTGCCAGCAGTTTACGGGGACAGTATAATTCACCCCTCCACTTT,CASSLRGQYNSPLHF
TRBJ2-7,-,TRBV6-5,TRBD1,TGTGCCAGTCTTCCGGGACAGGGTTACTACGAGCAGTACTTC,CASLPGQGYYEQYF
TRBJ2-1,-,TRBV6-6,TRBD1,TGTGCCAGCAGCCGGGGACAGGGGGCGCAAAATGAGCAGTTCTTC,CASSRGQGAQNEQFF
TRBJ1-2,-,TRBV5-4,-,TGTGCCAGCAGCGGTCCCGGGTCCTACTATGGCTACACCTTC,CASSGPGSYYGYTF
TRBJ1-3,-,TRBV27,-,TGTGCCAGCAGTCCCCACCCCAGGGTAGCTTACGGAAACACCATATATTTT,CASSPHPRVAYGNTIYF
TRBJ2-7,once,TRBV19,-,TGTGCCAGTAGCATCCGAGCGGGACAGGACTACGAGCAGTACTTC,CASSIRAGQDYEQYF
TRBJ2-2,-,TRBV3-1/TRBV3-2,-,TGTGCCAGCAGACAGGGTTTGAACACCGGGGAGCTGTTTTTT,CASRQGLNTGELFF
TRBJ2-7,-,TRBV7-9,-,TGTGCCAGCAGCTTAGGCAGGGCGATCTACGAGCAGTACTTC,CASSLGRAIYEQYF
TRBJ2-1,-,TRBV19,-,TGTGCCAGTAGTATGCAAAATGAGCAGTTCTTC,CASSMQNEQFF
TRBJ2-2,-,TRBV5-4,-,TGTGCCAGCAGCTTTGACAGCCCCACCGGGGAGCTGTTTTTT,CASSFDSPTGELFF
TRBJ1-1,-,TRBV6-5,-,TGTGCCAGCAGCCAGGGACCGTACACTGAAGCTTTCTTT,CASSQGPYTEAFF
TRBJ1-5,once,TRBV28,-,TGTGCCAGCAGTTTATGGACAGACAATAGCAATCAGCCCCAGCATTTT,CASSLWTDNSNQPQHF
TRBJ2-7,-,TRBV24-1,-,TGTGCCACCAGTCCACGGGACAAATCCTACGAGCAGTACTTC,CATSPRDKSYEQYF
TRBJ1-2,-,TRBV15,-,TGTGCCACCAGCAGAGATCAGGGTCCGTATGGCTACACCTTC,CATSRDQGPYGYTF
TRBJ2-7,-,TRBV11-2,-,TGTGCCAGCAGCTTTGAAGGGAACGAGCAGTACTTC,CASSFEGNEQYF
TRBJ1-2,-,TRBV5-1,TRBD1,TGCGCCAGCAGCCAAATCGGGACAGGGGTGGGTGGCTACACCTTC,CASSQIGTGVGGYTF
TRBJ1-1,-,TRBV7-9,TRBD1,TGTGCCAGCAGCACTGAGGGGGCCACTGAAGCTTTCTTT,CASSTEGATEAFF
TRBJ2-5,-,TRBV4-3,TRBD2,TGCGCCAGCAGCCAAGAACTAGCGGGGGCTCAAGAGACCCAGTACTTC,CASSQELAGAQETQYF
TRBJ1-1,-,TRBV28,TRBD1,TGTGCCAGCAGTCCGTTACCGGGACAGGGCGCCGTGGGGTCACGATTAGAGCGGAACACTGAAGCTTTCTTT,CASSPLPGQGAVGSRLERNTEAFF
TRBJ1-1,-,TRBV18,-,TGTGCCAGCTCACCAGGATGGGGTGTACCCACTGAAGCTTTCTTT,CASSPGWGVPTEAFF
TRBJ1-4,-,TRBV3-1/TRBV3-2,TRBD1,TGTGCCAGCAGCCCAACCACAGGGGCGGAAAAACTGTTTTTT,CASSPTTGAEKLFF
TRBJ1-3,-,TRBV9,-,TGTGCCAGCAGCACTCCGGGGCTTGGAAACACCATATATTTT,CASSTPGLGNTIYF
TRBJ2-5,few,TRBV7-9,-,TGTGCCAGCAGCCTTCTGGATCCTGAAGAGACCCAGTACTTC,CASSLLDPEETQYF
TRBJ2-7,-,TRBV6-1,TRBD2,TGTGCCAGCAGTGAAGAGCGGGGGCCTACCTACGAGCAGTACTTC,CASSEERGPTYEQYF